Below, one TCR beta chain is given with its context. The source of the sample is a study of blood T cell repertoires in COVID-19. V trimming: 5 bases; J trimming: 2 bases; junction bases outside the gene matches: 4. The CDR3 extends over 16 amino acids. Looked up from germline, CDR1 is SGHTA and CDR2 is FQGTGA. Study processing details: Counts of nucleated cells, estimated from reference gene primer amplification, were obtained. Sequencing used immunoSEQ multiplex PCR; TCRdb keeps in-frame clones, though not all of them. V and J calls and clone size follow that table, whereas D and trimming were derived from the DNA. In the table there are approximately 82,000 clones, 80% to 90% of which are singletons.

The clonotype was recovered from a man in his 70s with active or convalescent COVID-19. This chain links TRBV7-3 with TRBJ2-3; 13 positions agree with TRBD2. The sequenced sample consisted of peripheral blood. The CDR3 nucleotides are TGTGCCAGCAGCCACGGGACTAGCGGGACCACAGATACGCAGTATTTT. Translating it yields CASSHGTSGTTDTQYF.